Following are 13 T cell receptor beta chains from one sample sequenced in a study of blood T cell repertoires in COVID-19. The assay was immunoSEQ multiplex PCR, and TCRdb's table has in-frame clones only and misses some. Among under 200,000 clones listed, nearly 90% were seen once. Sequenced input: peripheral blood. These receptors were taken from a man aged 55 to 69 with active or convalescent COVID-19.

A single count supports this clone. The chain employs TRBV2 and TRBJ2-5; D is possibly TRBD1 (6 bases). This CDR3 has 15 amino acids. Germline loops: CDR1 SNHLY, CDR2 FYNNEI. Trimming pared 2 bases from V and 2 bases from J, leaving 12 bases between. The CDR3 nucleotides are TGTGCCAGCAGTGAAAGGGACAAAACACAAGAGACCCAGTACTTC. Its protein product is CASSERDKTQETQYF.

V usage is TRBV7-9 and J usage is TRBJ1-2; D call uncertain. Trimming took off 2 bases at V and 4 bases at J, with 11 bases between the two ends. Germline CDR1 and CDR2: SEHNR and FQNEAQ (reference sequence). The CDR3 spans 14 residues. CDR3 sequence: CASSLSNGGYGYTF. The CDR3 coding sequence is TGTGCCAGCAGCTTATCGAATGGAGGCTATGGCTACACCTTC.

The J gene is TRBJ1-4, the V gene TRBV6-5, with a tentative D call TRBD1 (5 bases). The CDR3 spans 13 residues. The germline gives CDR1 MNHEY, CDR2 SVGAGI. V lost 11 bases and J lost 0, with 10 bases in between. The chain's CDR3 is CAARTTTNEKLFF. CDR3 DNA: TGTGCCGCGAGGACAACAACTAATGAAAAACTGTTTTTT.

In this sample, this clone turned up once. Other DNA sequences from this sample encode an identical CDR3 as well. This chain uses TRBV12-3 or TRBV12-4 with TRBJ2-7; D is undetermined. Between the trimmed V and J ends, which lost 5 bases and 2 bases, there was a span of 7 bases. CDR3 length: 12 residues. In DNA, the CDR3 is TGTGCCAGCAGTCCGAGTCCCTACGAGCAGTACTTC. Protein: CASSPSPYEQYF.

This sequence joins TRBV18 and TRBJ1-1; possibly TRBD1 for D (5 bases). This CDR3 region has 14 residues. With 2 bases removed from V and 8 bases from J, the gap between germline ends came to 15 bases. Germline V gene data show CDR1 as KGHSH and CDR2 as LQKENI. The CDR3 loop reads CASSPSRGFQEAFF. Here the CDR3 DNA reads TGTGCCAGCTCACCAAGTAGGGGTTTTCAAGAAGCTTTCTTT.

The sample holds one count of this clone. The chain recombines TRBV7-9 with TRBJ2-7, with D perhaps matching TRBD2 (6 bases). Looked up from germline, CDR1 is SEHNR and CDR2 is FQNEAQ (reference sequence). The CDR3 totals 14 residues. Trimming took 1 base from V and 7 from J, leaving 14 bases between them. CDR3 nucleotide sequence: TGTGCCAGCAGCTTAGTGGGACGGCGGGGTGAGCAGTACTTC. Translation: CASSLVGRRGEQYF.

V usage is TRBV7-3 and J usage is TRBJ2-3, with TRBD1 as a possible D gene (5 bases). Per the germline V gene, CDR1 is SGHTA and CDR2 is FQGTGA. This CDR3 has 15 residues. Trimming left V 5 bases short and J 4 bases short, with 16 bases between. The CDR3 region has the DNA TGTGCCAGCAGCCCTTTACAGGCGGAATCAGATACGCAGTATTTT. The encoded protein is CASSPLQAESDTQYF.

The V call is TRBV30, the J call TRBJ2-3, with D perhaps matching TRBD1 (5 bases). Trimming removed 0 bases at V and 4 bases at J, with 8 bases between. The germline gives CDR1 GTSNPN, CDR2 SVGIG (reference sequence). This CDR3 is built from 13 residues. The CDR3 DNA follows: TGTGCCTGGAGTGTAAAAGGGGCAGATACGCAGTATTTT. It translates to CAWSVKGADTQYF.

This chain joins TRBV10-3 and TRBJ1-6, with D maybe TRBD1 (6 bases). The CDR3 runs 19 residues. Trimming took 0 bases from V and 1 from J, leaving 16 bases between them. Germline loops: CDR1 ENHRY, CDR2 SYGVKD. CDR3 amino acids: CAISESSLPQGSYNSPLHF. The DNA of the CDR3 is TGTGCCATCAGTGAGTCGAGTCTGCCTCAGGGGTCCTATAATTCACCCCTCCACTTT.

V and J are TRBV5-1 and TRBJ2-3; D may be TRBD2 (6 bases). The CDR3 length is 15 residues. Germline assignment: CDR1 SGHRS and CDR2 YFSETQ. Trimming pared 1 base from V and 2 bases from J, leaving 11 bases between. The CDR3 DNA sequence: TGCGCCAGCAGCTTGTTTGGGGGGACCACAGATACGCAGTATTTT. It is translated as CASSLFGGTTDTQYF.

V gene TRBV5-5 combines with J gene TRBJ2-7, with TRBD1 matching over 7 bases. The CDR3 sequence is 14 residues long. The V segment lost 4 bases and the J segment 0 bases; nucleotides outside the gene matches: 4. The germline V gene has CDR1 SGHKS and CDR2 YYEKEE (reference sequence). The CDR3 is CASSIQGVSYEQYF. The CDR3 coding sequence is TGTGCCAGCAGCATTCAGGGGGTCTCCTACGAGCAGTACTTC.

The chain combines TRBV6-5 with TRBJ1-1; TRBD1 agrees at 7 bases. Per the germline V gene, CDR1 is MNHEY and CDR2 is SVGAGI. J was trimmed by 3 bases and V by 6 bases; bases with no gene match: 7. The CDR3 has 14 residues. CDR3 residues: CASSLGGWDTEAFF. Here the CDR3 DNA reads TGTGCCAGCAGCCTAGGGGGCTGGGACACTGAAGCTTTCTTT.

This chain links TRBV19 with TRBJ1-4, with 7 positions matching TRBD1. The germline V gene encodes CDR1 LNHDA and CDR2 SQIVND (reference sequence). With 2 bases clipped from V and 6 bases from J, the junction kept 3 bases outside the gene matches. The CDR3 consists of 14 residues. The CDR3 DNA is TGTGCCAGTAGTATAAGGGGGCGCGATGAAAAACTGTTTTTT. Its translation: CASSIRGRDEKLFF.